This T cell receptor (beta chain) stems from a study of blood T cell repertoires in COVID-19. In the study's own analysis: Quantification of nucleated cells was approximated via reference gene primer amplification. Here immunoSEQ multiplex PCR was the method, and the copy in TCRdb shows in-frame clones only, minus some. That table is the source of V, J and clone size, and D and trimming were worked out from the DNA. The sample has about 140,000 clones; roughly 84% are singletons. Those enrolled in Seattle joined during active infection and were followed longitudinally afterward. The length of the CDR3 is 13 residues. V lost 5 bases and J 0 bases, leaving 8 bases between the germline ends. Germline CDR1 is SGDLS and CDR2 is YYNGEE.

This clonotype originated in a man between 25 and 39 years old with COVID-19, enrolled during active disease. The chain links TRBV9 to TRBJ1-1; D is uncertain. The sequenced sample was peripheral blood. The CDR3 region is CASRENMNTEAFF. CDR3 in DNA: TGTGCCAGCAGAGAAAACATGAACACTGAAGCTTTCTTT.